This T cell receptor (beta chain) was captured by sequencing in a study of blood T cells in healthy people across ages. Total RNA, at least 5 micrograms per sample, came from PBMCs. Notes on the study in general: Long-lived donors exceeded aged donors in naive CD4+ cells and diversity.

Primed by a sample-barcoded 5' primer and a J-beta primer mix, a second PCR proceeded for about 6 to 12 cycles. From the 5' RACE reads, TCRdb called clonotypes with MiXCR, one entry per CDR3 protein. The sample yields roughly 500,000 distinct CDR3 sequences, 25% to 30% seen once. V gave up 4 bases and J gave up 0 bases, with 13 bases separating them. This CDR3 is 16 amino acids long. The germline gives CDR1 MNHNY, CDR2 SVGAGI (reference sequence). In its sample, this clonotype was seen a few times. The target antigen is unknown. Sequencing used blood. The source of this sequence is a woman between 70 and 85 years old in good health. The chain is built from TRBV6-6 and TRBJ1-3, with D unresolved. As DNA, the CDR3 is TGTGCCAGCAGTTCCTCGGCGGCCGTCTCTGGAAACACCATATATTTT. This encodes CASSSSAAVSGNTIYF.